The sequence of this T cell receptor beta chain was determined in a study of blood T cells in healthy people across ages. The second PCR ran roughly 6 to 11 cycles with a sample-barcoded 5' primer and J-beta primers. TCRdb fed the 5' RACE reads into MiXCR, producing one record per CDR3 protein. Of fewer than 1.5 million distinct CDR3 sequences in the sample, 42% are singletons; the top ten hold 7.9%. CDR1 is MNHNS, CDR2 SASEGT, per germline. The CDR3 has 15 amino acids. The trim removed 7 bases at V and 5 bases at J, leaving 10 bases unmatched. The chain recombines TRBV6-1 with TRBJ2-3; 9 bases agree with TRBD1. This clonotype was sampled from a young woman in good health. Sequences were obtained from blood. CDR3 sequence reads: CASTPQGAGVDTQYF. The CDR3 nucleotides read TGTGCCAGCACTCCACAGGGGGCGGGAGTAGATACGCAGTATTTT.